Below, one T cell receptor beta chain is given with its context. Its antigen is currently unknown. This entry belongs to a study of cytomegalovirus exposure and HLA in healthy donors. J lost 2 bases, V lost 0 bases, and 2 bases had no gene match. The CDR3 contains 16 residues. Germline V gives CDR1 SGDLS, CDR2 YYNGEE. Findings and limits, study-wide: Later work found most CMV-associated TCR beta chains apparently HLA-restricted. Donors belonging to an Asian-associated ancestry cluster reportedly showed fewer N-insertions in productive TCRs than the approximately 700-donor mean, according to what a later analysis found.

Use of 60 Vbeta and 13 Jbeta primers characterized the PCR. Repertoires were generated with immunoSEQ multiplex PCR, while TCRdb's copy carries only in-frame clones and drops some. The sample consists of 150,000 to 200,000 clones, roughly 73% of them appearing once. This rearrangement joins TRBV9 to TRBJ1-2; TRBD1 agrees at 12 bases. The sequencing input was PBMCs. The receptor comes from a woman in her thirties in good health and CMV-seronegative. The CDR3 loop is CASSVGDRGQNYGYTF. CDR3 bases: TGTGCCAGCAGCGTAGGGGACAGGGGGCAGAACTATGGCTACACCTTC.